The source of this T cell receptor beta chain is a study of Tregs in tolerant kidney transplant recipients. Findings and limits, study-wide: Antigen-driven expansion was suggested because donor-specific Tregs expanded more than all Tregs in tolerant patients.

Assay: immunoSEQ multiplex PCR; the TCRdb copy retains only in-frame clones and omits some. The sample lists under 85,000 clones, about 89% occurring once. Germline CDR1 SGHDT, CDR2 YYEEEE. The CDR3 covers 17 residues. The V and J ends lost 5 bases and 0 bases, in that order; junction bases with no gene match: 13. On this clone: The antigen remains undetermined.

This chain joins TRBV5-6 and TRBJ2-7; 8 bases map to TRBD2. This specimen was CD4+ T cells from blood, taken before the transplant. The receptor was derived from a human donor who received a combined kidney and bone marrow transplant. CDR3 nucleotides: TGTGCCAGCAGTTCGACGAGACTAGCGTTCACCTCCTACGAGCAGTACTTC. Translation: CASSSTRLAFTSYEQYF.